This TCR beta chain was identified during a study of post-analysis software for immune sequencing data. The library was made from cDNA and included unique molecular identifiers. TCRdb fed the PCR reads into MiXCR, producing one record per CDR3 protein. The sample has approximately 250,000 distinct CDR3 sequences, 35% to 45% seen once. The germline gives CDR1 MGHRA, CDR2 YSYEKL. The CDR3 is made up of 17 amino acids. The V gene end was trimmed by 0 bases and the J gene end by 0 bases; junction bases not matched to a gene: 6. In regard to this clonotype: As yet, its antigen is unknown.

General study results and limits: Controls showed lower frequencies than patients for 5 or 6 TRBV segments, and TRBV5-6, TRBV5-1 and TRBV20-1 were among these.

V gene TRBV4-1 combines with J gene TRBJ2-7; 9 bases match TRBD1. The TCR comes from a girl aged 10-17 years with multiple sclerosis. Source material: blood. In DNA, the CDR3 is TGCGCCAGCAGCCAAGATATCGGGACAGGGTTCTCCTACGAGCAGTACTTC. This translates into CASSQDIGTGFSYEQYF.